The 32 T cell receptor beta chains below all came from one sample that was sequenced in a study of T-cell reconstitution after alpha-beta-depleted transplantation in children. Unique molecular identifiers were used in preparing the TCRbeta library. Using its own MiXCR run on the PCR reads, TCRdb lists one record per CDR3 protein. This table has about 250,000 distinct CDR3 sequences, roughly a quarter appearing once. The sample consisted of PBMCs, mostly from graft donor cells, taken 360 days after TCRalphabeta/CD19-depleted stem cell transplant. The receptors stem from a female patient between 2 and 15 years old who had a stem cell transplant for congenital amegakaryocytic thrombocytopenia, so the T cells may come from the graft donor.

V is TRBV7-9 and J is TRBJ1-5; D is ambiguous. Trimming took off 7 bases at V and 0 bases at J, with 10 bases between the two ends. The germline gives CDR1 SEHNR, CDR2 FQNEAQ (reference sequence). The CDR3 has 14 amino acids. CDR3 in DNA: TGTGCCAGCAACAAGGCGGGTAGCAATCAGCCCCAGCATTTT. This sequence encodes CASNKAGSNQPQHF.

Regarding this clonotype: The junction departs from the called germline gene at one end, perhaps through a read error. This chain joins TRBV28 and TRBJ2-2; 12 positions agree with TRBD2. This CDR3 contains 19 residues. Germline CDR1 reads MDHEN; CDR2 reads SYDVKM. The CDR3 sequence is CSSSGPGLAGGANTGELFF. In DNA form, the CDR3 reads TGTTCCAGCAGTGGACCGGGACTAGCGGGTGGCGCGAACACCGGGGAGCTGTTTTTT.

The table lists this clonotype with a few counts. The V and J genes are TRBV28 and TRBJ2-1, with D possibly matching TRBD1 (6 bases). Germline V gene sequence: CDR1 MDHEN, CDR2 SYDVKM. V lost 3 bases to trimming and J lost 7 bases, with 16 bases between them. The CDR3 totals 15 residues. CDR3 amino acids: CASSLAHRVRNEQFF. DNA for the CDR3: TGTGCCAGCAGTTTGGCTCACAGGGTACGGAATGAGCAGTTCTTC.

Only a few counts were recorded for this clonotype. The gene calls are TRBV6-5 and TRBJ1-1; D is ambiguous. V was trimmed by 2 bases and J by 2 bases, leaving 9 bases between them. Germline values: CDR1 MNHEY, CDR2 SVGAGI. CDR3 length: 14 residues. The chain's CDR3 is CASSYEDGNTEAFF. The CDR3 DNA is TGTGCCAGCAGTTACGAGGATGGAAACACTGAAGCTTTCTTT.

J is TRBJ2-3 and V is TRBV12-3 or TRBV12-4; perhaps TRBD2 as D (5 bases). The CDR3 has 15 amino acids. Between the trimmed V and J ends, which lost 5 bases and 0 bases, there was a span of 12 bases. The CDR3 sequence: CASSQGAVSTDTQYF. CDR3 nucleotide sequence: TGTGCCAGCAGTCAAGGAGCGGTTAGCACAGATACGCAGTATTTT.

The chain employs TRBV6-5 and TRBJ2-7; 12 bases are a match to TRBD2. The CDR3 is made up of 15 amino acids. Germline V CDR1 and CDR2: MNHEY, SVGAGI. V shed 0 bases and J 4 bases; nucleotides not matched to a gene: 1. The CDR3 nucleotides read TGTGCCAGCAGTTACTCGACTAGCGGGAGATACGAGCAGTACTTC. Amino acids: CASSYSTSGRYEQYF.

At least ten counts were recorded for this clonotype. This chain joins TRBV20-1 and TRBJ1-1; no clear D. Between the trimmed V and J ends, which lost 3 bases and 1 base, there was a span of 6 bases. CDR3 length: 12 residues. Germline-derived CDR1 and CDR2 are DFQATT and SNEGSKA (reference sequence). Written as DNA, the CDR3 is TGCAGTGCTAGGCGCGGGAACACTGAAGCTTTCTTT. It codes for CSARRGNTEAFF.

V gene TRBV27 combines with J gene TRBJ2-5; TRBD2 aligns across 8 bases. With V trimmed by 3 bases and J by 4 bases, 4 bases remained unmatched. There are 14 residues in the CDR3. In germline, CDR1 is MNHEY, CDR2 SMNVEV (reference sequence). As DNA, the CDR3 is TGTGCCAGCAGTTTCCCCGGGAGGGGAGAGACCCAGTACTTC. Protein sequence: CASSFPGRGETQYF.

V gene TRBV6-1 combines with J gene TRBJ2-6; no definite D call. From germline, CDR1 is MNHNS and CDR2 SASEGT. The CDR3 contains 16 residues. Trimming pared 4 bases from V and 0 bases from J, leaving 10 bases between. The DNA for the CDR3 is TGTGCCAGCAGTGTATACTCATCCTCTGGGGCCAACGTCCTGACTTTC. Translating it yields CASSVYSSSGANVLTF.

This clonotype was seen only a few times. CDR3 nucleotide sequence: TGTGCCAGCTATGACAGGGGGCTTAGAGATACGCAGTATTTT. It yields the protein CASYDRGLRDTQYF. The chain joins TRBV2 to TRBJ2-3; 10 bases agree with TRBD1. The V segment lost 8 bases and the J segment 5 bases; nucleotides outside the gene matches: 7. This CDR3 is 14 amino acids long. CDR1 is SNHLY and CDR2 is FYNNEI in the germline V gene.

A few counts support this clonotype. This sequence joins TRBV29-1 and TRBJ2-1; 10 bases are shared with TRBD2. Looked up from germline, CDR1 is SQVTM and CDR2 is ANQGSEA. Trimming cost V 7 bases and J 0 bases; bases outside gene matches: 3. The CDR3 is 14 amino acids. CDR3 residues: CSGGLAASYNEQFF. CDR3 DNA sequence: TGCAGCGGAGGACTAGCGGCCTCCTACAATGAGCAGTTCTTC.

This clonotype was recorded at least ten times. The chain is built from TRBV4-2 and TRBJ2-1; D uncertain. The CDR3 length is 14 residues. Trimming shortened V by 0 bases and J by 9 bases, and 12 bases separated the two germline ends. CDR1 LGHNA and CDR2 YNFKEQ come from the germline V gene. As DNA, the CDR3 is TGTGCCAGCAGCCAAGAGAAGGTGGTCCGTGAGCAGTTCTTC. It is translated as CASSQEKVVREQFF.

This sequence joins TRBV9 and TRBJ2-7, with 8 positions matching TRBD2. V lost 3 bases, J lost 0 bases, and 2 bases stayed unmatched. The CDR3 is 14 residues long. Germline V gene lookup returns CDR1 SGDLS and CDR2 YYNGEE. CDR3 in DNA: TGTGCCAGCAGCGGTACTAGCGGCTCCTACGAGCAGTACTTC. Its translation: CASSGTSGSYEQYF.

J is TRBJ2-6 and V is TRBV7-2; D is ambiguous. The CDR3 extends over 14 amino acids. Germline CDR1 and CDR2: SGHTA and FQGNSA. With 2 bases removed from V and 4 bases from J, the gap between germline ends came to 6 bases. CDR3 nucleotide sequence: TGTGCCAGCAGCTTATTGGCCGGGGCCAACGTCCTGACTTTC. Residues: CASSLLAGANVLTF.

About this clonotype: A much larger clone lies a single base off, so this may be a read error. The rearrangement uses TRBV12-3 or TRBV12-4 and TRBJ1-3, with D hard to call. This CDR3 region has 13 residues. The CDR3 loop reads CASSFSSGNTTYF. The CDR3 coding sequence is TGTGCCAGCAGTTTCAGCTCTGGAAACACCACATATTTT.

This clonotype showed up just a few times. The rearrangement uses TRBV7-2 and TRBJ2-1; 15 bases align to TRBD2. The CDR3 sequence is 15 residues long. The germline V gene encodes CDR1 SGHTA and CDR2 FQGNSA. The trim removed 5 bases at V and 10 bases at J, leaving 6 bases unmatched. In DNA form, the CDR3 reads TGTGCCAGCAGCCCCCGGACTAGCGGGAGGGGGGAGCAGTTCTTC. Protein sequence: CASSPRTSGRGEQFF.

V usage is TRBV11-2 and J usage is TRBJ2-7, with 13 positions matching TRBD2. The trim removed 4 bases at V and 2 bases at J, leaving 8 bases unmatched. This CDR3 is built from 17 residues. The germline V gene encodes CDR1 SGHAT and CDR2 FQNNGV. DNA of the CDR3: TGTGCCAGCAGCTCGGGACTAGCGGGAAATAAGCCCTACGAGCAGTACTTC. It yields the protein CASSSGLAGNKPYEQYF.

This clonotype appeared a few times. This sequence joins TRBV5-5 and TRBJ2-7; D is uncertain. Trimming pared 1 base from V and 11 bases from J, leaving 10 bases between. Germline lookup yields CDR1 SGHKS and CDR2 YYEKEE (reference sequence). The CDR3 spans 11 residues. CDR3 sequence: CASSLYTDEYF. In DNA form, the CDR3 reads TGTGCCAGCAGCTTGTATACCGACGAGTACTTC.

Worth noting for this clonotype: At one of its ends the junction is not consistent with the germline gene, which may arise from a read error. The rearrangement joins TRBV20-1 to TRBJ2-3, with D unclear. Germline values: CDR1 DFQATT, CDR2 SNEGSKA (reference sequence). This CDR3 is built from 13 residues. The CDR3 coding sequence is TGCAGTGCTAGCTCGCAGAACACAGATACGAAGTATTTT. It is translated as CSASSQNTDTKYF.

The rearrangement joins TRBV30 to TRBJ1-2; possibly TRBD1 for D (5 bases). This CDR3 is built from 12 residues. Germline CDR1 is GTSNPN and CDR2 is SVGIG (reference sequence). This CDR3 is CVLRRTFYGYTF. The CDR3 DNA follows: TGTGTCTTGCGGCGGACATTCTATGGCTACACCTTC.

The table lists this clonotype with a few counts. V usage is TRBV20-1 and J usage is TRBJ1-2, with D maybe TRBD1 (5 bases). V lost 2 bases, J lost 2 bases, and 15 bases lay in between. This CDR3 has 15 residues. Germline assignment: CDR1 DFQATT and CDR2 SNEGSKA (reference sequence). CDR3 DNA: TGCAGTGCTAGACCCGCTGACAGCCACAACTATGGCTACACCTTC. Its translation: CSARPADSHNYGYTF.

J is TRBJ2-3 and V is TRBV7-9; perhaps TRBD2 as D (6 bases). Germline assignment: CDR1 SEHNR and CDR2 FQNEAQ (reference sequence). V was cut by 1 base and J by 1 base, with 9 bases left in between. The CDR3 contains 15 residues. CDR3 sequence (DNA): TGTGCCAGCAGCTTAGGGGACTCGGGCACAGATACGCAGTATTTT. Protein sequence: CASSLGDSGTDTQYF. Combining the CDR3 with reference TRBV7-9 and TRBJ2-3 gives the whole variable domain DTGVSQNPRHKITKRGQNVTFRCDPISEHNRLYWYRQTLGQGPEFLTYFQNEAQLEKSRLLSDRFSAERPKGSFSTLEIQRTEQGDSAMYLCASSLGDSGTDTQYFGPGTRLTVL.

In this sample, this clonotype turned up many times. V usage is TRBV28 and J usage is TRBJ2-7; TRBD1 aligns across 9 bases. The germline V gene has CDR1 MDHEN and CDR2 SYDVKM. CDR3 length equals 15 residues. Trimming removed 8 bases from V and 0 bases from J; junction bases left unmatched: 8. CDR3 in amino acids: CASDDGDRASYEQYF. DNA for the CDR3: TGTGCCAGCGACGACGGGGACAGGGCCTCCTACGAGCAGTACTTC.

The rearrangement uses TRBV5-1 and TRBJ1-5; D ambiguous. CDR1 is SGHRS, CDR2 YFSETQ, per germline. The ends were cut back, 0 bases at V and 9 bases at J, with 10 bases in the middle. The CDR3 totals 13 residues. The CDR3 sequence: CASSLDGPRPQHF. CDR3 bases: TGCGCCAGCAGCTTGGATGGGCCTCGGCCCCAGCATTTT.

The V gene is TRBV13, the J gene TRBJ2-5, with D possibly TRBD1 on 5 matching bases. This CDR3 is 13 amino acids long. In germline, CDR1 is PRHDT, CDR2 FYEKMQ (reference sequence). Deletions cut 2 bases from V and 5 bases from J, with 9 bases between. Written as DNA, the CDR3 is TGTGCCAGCAGCTTACCTGGGGCGGAGACCCAGTACTTC. Its translation is CASSLPGAETQYF.

This clonotype is a singleton in its sample. An end of the junction does not agree with germline; a read error may underlie this. The J gene is TRBJ2-4, the V gene TRBV3-1, with a possible D match to TRBD2 (5 bases). The CDR3 is 17 amino acids. CDR1 and CDR2 (germline): LGHDT, YNNKEL (reference sequence). CDR3 region: CATSQDFADYYKNIQYF. CDR3 bases: TGTGCCACCAGCCAAGATTTCGCCGACTATTACAAAAACATTCAGTACTTC.

There are many counts of this clonotype. This CDR3 is CASSLVVMNTEAFF. Written as DNA, the CDR3 is TGCGCCAGCAGCTTGGTTGTAATGAACACTGAAGCTTTCTTT. This rearrangement joins TRBV5-1 to TRBJ1-1, with D uncertain. The CDR3 has 14 amino acids. V shed 0 bases and J shed 0 bases, with 6 bases lying between them. Germline V lookup: CDR1 SGHRS, CDR2 YFSETQ. The whole variable domain, remainder taken from reference TRBV5-1 and TRBJ1-1, is KAGVTQTPRYLIKTRGQQVTLSCSPISGHRSVSWYQQTPGQGLQFLFEYFSETQRNKGNFPGRFSGRQFSNSRSEMNVSTLELGDSALYLCASSLVVMNTEAFFGQGTRLTVV.

This clonotype turned up a few times. The rearrangement links TRBV5-5 to TRBJ2-1; TRBD1 matches 9 bases. The CDR3 is 15 residues long. Germline V gene lookup returns CDR1 SGHKS and CDR2 YYEKEE (reference sequence). The junction had 5 bases not matched to a gene; V was cut back by 4 bases and J by 3 bases. The CDR3, as DNA: TGTGCCAGCAGCCCTCCGACAGGGGGCTACAATGAGCAGTTCTTC. Its protein is CASSPPTGGYNEQFF.

CDR3 in DNA: TGCAGCGCATTAAGCCAAGAGACCCAGTACTTC. Translated: CSALSQETQYF. The chain has TRBV20-1 and TRBJ2-5; D is uncertain. Germline values: CDR1 DFQATT, CDR2 SNEGSKA (reference sequence). CDR3 length: 11 amino acids.

The V and J genes are TRBV5-6 and TRBJ2-7; 11 bases agree with TRBD2. Germline V lookup: CDR1 SGHDT, CDR2 YYEEEE. The CDR3 contains 15 residues. J gave up 6 bases and V 5 bases, and 10 bases lay outside the gene matches. CDR3 loop: CASRPGLAVPGEQYF. The CDR3 DNA reads as TGTGCCAGCAGGCCGGGACTAGCGGTACCCGGCGAGCAGTACTTC.

This rearrangement joins TRBV7-7 to TRBJ2-2, with D unresolved. The CDR3 has 13 amino acids. V was pared by 6 bases and J by 1 base, with 6 bases between. From germline, CDR1 is SSHAT and CDR2 FNYEAQ (reference sequence). DNA of the CDR3: TGTGCCAGCAGACAACAGAACACCGGGGAGCTGTTTTTT. Protein sequence: CASRQQNTGELFF.

This clonotype was counted between two and nine times. The rearrangement uses TRBV4-3 and TRBJ2-3; 10 nucleotides align to TRBD2. Germline V gene data show CDR1 as LGHNA and CDR2 as YSLEER. Trimming took 6 bases from V and 1 from J; bases not matched to a gene: 4. The CDR3 is 15 amino acids. The CDR3 DNA reads TGCGCCAGCAGAGACAGCGGGAGGGGCACAGATACGCAGTATTTT. This codes for CASRDSGRGTDTQYF.